This T cell receptor (beta chain) was sequenced during a study of cytomegalovirus exposure and HLA in healthy donors (dated by TCRdb to 2016 to 2017). Regarding the research as a whole: An earlier analysis of a few hundred of the donors reported approximately 300 Gb of sequence data and around 100 million unique TCR beta sequences obtained from some 170 million T cells. An early release covering over 500 HLA-typed donors comprised about 300 gigabases of sequencing data and tens of millions of unique TCR sequences. Of the approximately 400 genotyped donors, approximately 80% fell in the genetic ancestry cluster associated with self-reported Caucasian donors. The aim of the study was to test whether cataloging public T cell receptors could identify signatures of past pathogen exposure. Using immunosequencing, the study profiled T cell repertoires from about 610 subjects and related those repertoires to cytomegalovirus serostatus. Besides the first cohort of around 700 subjects, a separate validation cohort made up of over a hundred different subjects was used. To predict cytomegalovirus infection status, the study brought together high-throughput TCR immunosequencing, statistical association of individual TCRs with disease status, and machine learning. To study patterns of TCR occurrence, a later analysis re-analyzed previously published TCR beta repertoires from 700 or so donors and added high-resolution HLA genotyping. Rather than drawing on any new phenotypic data, the later analysis identified candidate immune exposures from TCR beta sequences and the way those sequences occurred across donors. An earlier analysis of approximately 630 of the donors applied high-throughput TCR beta sequencing to assess whether each TCR beta V gene segment acted as functional or pseudogenic. Donor age, sex, ethnicity and CMV serostatus were compiled alongside the repertoire data. Genome-wide SNP genotypes for about three fifths of the roughly 670 donors were used in a later genetic analysis, which treated that subset as a discovery cohort. All discovery cohort repertoires had been generated on a single sequencing platform. HLA typing included class I and class II loci at four-digit resolution. Typing coverage differed by locus: A, B, C, DRB1 and DQB1 were typed in about 629-640 donors, DQA1 in about 560, DPA1 in 606, and DPB1 in just under 480. A handful of DR-DQ haplotypes were handled as single units for association and clustering because linkage in the cohort was strong. Among about 400 genotyped donors of the cohort, an average of approximately 220,000 unique TCR beta nucleotide sequences was sequenced per donor, of which roughly 17% were non-productive. What the study reported, not specific to this receptor: A total of around 150 TCR beta chains were listed by the study as associated with cytomegalovirus. In both the original and validation cohorts, the classifier was reported to diagnose cytomegalovirus status with high specificity and sensitivity. In a later analysis, several top co-occurrence clusters were reported to appear linked to parvovirus B19, influenza, CMV and Epstein-Barr virus. A cluster of highly shared sequence variants was judged likely to represent a technical artifact of the sequencing pipeline. In a later analysis, HLA-associated TCR beta chains showed more clonal expansion and lower generation probabilities than non-associated chains that were equally common. The 87-base-pair reads could not distinguish some IMGT-functional V segments, including TRBV6-2 and TRBV6-3, so those segments were excluded. This cohort had only TCR beta chains sequenced, and the lack of alpha or paired-chain data limited which features could be detected. According to a later analysis, TCR association rates differed among HLA loci, with DRB1 alleles showing the most associated TCRs and HLA-C alleles showing the fewest. Because HLA typing was missing for some donors at each locus, association tests included only the typed subset. When HLA alleles, especially DR and DQ, strongly co-occurred, attributing TCR associations to individual alleles was difficult. For the cohort, immune exposure information was limited to CMV serostatus. Most CMV-associated TCR beta chains appeared to be HLA-restricted in a later analysis, and the HLA associations seemed to be driven largely by CMV exposure. Linkage disequilibrium might explain the correlated functional status among segregating V segments, but an unknown experimental factor could not be excluded. A later genetic analysis associated a missense DCLRE1C variant with V-gene and J-gene trimming of TCR beta chains, and an independent cohort replicated the association. Broadly in line with IMGT annotations, most TCR beta V segments showed up in productive rearrangements about 90% or about 30% of the time in an earlier analysis of 450 to 600 of the donors. Sequencing depth was assumed to be roughly uniform across donors in the presence/absence analyses, though that assumption may not hold. A later genetic analysis reported fewer N-insertions in productive TCRs among donors in an Asian-associated ancestry cluster than the roughly 690-donor mean. Across donors, most TCR sequences were observed very rarely, whereas some public TCRs were present in many individuals. In a later analysis, some 18,000 TCR beta sequences were associated with specific HLA alleles at a false discovery rate of 0.05. The earlier analysis of almost 600 of the donors excluded approximately 15 rarely observed V segments, including chromosome 9 orphons, because counts were too low. A further reported finding was that TCR beta sequences accurately predicted the HLA-A and HLA-B alleles for most subjects in the first cohort. In vitro tests confirmed that a few of the cytomegalovirus-associated TCR beta chains recognize cytomegalovirus antigens. According to the authors, the approach could potentially be generalized to other disease states and immunological phenotypes.

On this clone: What antigen it recognizes has not been identified. Base qualities are not provided; no much larger clone lies one nucleotide away.

The cohort consisted of 666 healthy bone marrow donors. At the time of sampling, all cohort members were nominally healthy, though unrecorded immune exposures were likely present. The donor tested CMV seronegative, placing the donor among the 350 to 400 seronegative members of the cohort. Every donor gave a peripheral blood sample, and the peripheral blood mononuclear cells from that sample were used for TCR beta sequencing. Genomic DNA extraction from the blood cell samples was performed with the Qiagen DNeasy Blood Extraction Kit. Libraries were made using the immunoSEQ multiplex PCR assay. For the multiplex PCR, a mixture combining 60 forward primers for TCR Vbeta segments and 13 reverse primers for TCR Jbeta segments was used. A multiplex PCR assay on genomic DNA amplified the CDR3 region of rearranged TCR beta genes. The amplified TCR beta libraries were sequenced on the Illumina HiSeq System as 87-base-pair reads. For the original study's pipeline: Across the 600 to 700 repertoires, a later analysis counted 60 million to 90 million unique TCR beta chains, some 11 million of which were shared by at least two donors. To remove PCR and sequencing errors, raw reads were error-corrected and collapsed into unique sequences using a nearest-neighbor algorithm that merged closely related sequences. Alignment of CDR3 sequences to IMGT reference sequences was used to assign V, D and J gene segments. For a sequence to be retained, a match of at least six nucleotides was required to both a V gene segment and a J gene segment. A rearrangement was called productive if the CDR3 had no stop codons and remained in frame with V and J, and every other rearrangement was called non-productive. Following IMGT convention, CDR3 was defined as the stretch from the second conserved V-encoded cysteine to the conserved J-encoded phenylalanine. Sequences without an unambiguous match to a single V gene segment were excluded from the earlier analysis of almost 600 of the donors. In an earlier analysis of 500 to 750 of the donors, V segments were called functional above 56.7% productive rearrangements and were called segregating when the between-donor standard deviation exceeded 5%. A statistical classification framework was built to diagnose cytomegalovirus status from the catalog of TCR beta chain sequences. A later analysis assigned V and J genes by comparing TCR nucleotide sequences with IMGT/GENE-DB human TR gene sequences. A later analysis assigned CDR3 sequences and most-parsimonious VDJ recombination scenarios with the TCRdist pipeline. In a later analysis, each TCR beta chain was defined by its CDR3 amino acid sequence together with its V-gene family, and reads lacking a unique V-gene family were excluded. To address suspected cross-contamination and a sequencing artifact, a later analysis removed 450 to 700 highly shared, low-generation-probability nucleotide sequences. In a later analysis, a clonal expansion index for each public chain was calculated from normalized within-repertoire ranks of inferred template counts. In a later analysis, generation probabilities were computed using a VDJ recombination model fitted to out-of-frame rearrangements, and the results were checked against IGoR. A later analysis scored TCR-TCR, TCR-HLA and TCR-CMV co-occurrence with hypergeometric tests, applying a repertoire-size bias correction to TCR pairs. False discovery rates were estimated in a later analysis by permuting HLA or CMV assignments 20 times. In a later analysis, co-occurring TCRs were grouped using DBSCAN, and TCRdist sequence similarity was added for clustering within HLA-allele-positive subsets. Repertoires with fewer than 30,000 or more than 120,000 public chains, plus five repertoires with anomalous nucleotide sharing, were excluded from co-occurrence clustering. TCRdb carries this immuneACCESS record with in-frame sequences only. Its versions omit some clonotypes, under half of them owing to an unresolved V gene in the studies checked, with the rest unexplained. Clone size and the V and J calls come from that table; the DNA yielded D and trimming. The sample has about 150,000 clones on record, 64% of them singletons. The top ten constitute 2.4% of the sample.

At the junction V is shortened by 4 bases and J by 7 bases; bases outside the gene matches: 9. The CDR3 runs 15 amino acids, cysteine and phenylalanine included. Only CDR3 DNA remains: 45 bases, in frame from the first base. Via the germline V gene (reference sequence), CDR1 is GTSNPN and CDR2 SVGIG. This TCR was sampled from a woman in her forties in good health and CMV-seronegative. Material: PBMCs. Recombination linked TRBV30 to TRBJ1-6, with TRBD1 matching 8 junction bases. The CDR3 has the sequence CAWTGQGESNSPLHF. The DNA sequence is as follows: TGTGCCTGGACAGGACAGGGTGAGTCGAATTCACCCCTCCACTTT.